This TCR beta chain was captured in a study of cytomegalovirus exposure and HLA in healthy donors. Study outcomes and limitations: The listing of 150 to 200 TCR beta chains classed them as cytomegalovirus-associated.

Note on this clone: Its antigen is not identified.

Both 60 Vbeta primers and 13 Jbeta primers went into the PCR. Under the authors' procedure: Roughly 12 million of around 85 million unique TCR beta chains were shared, per a later count. Some clones are missing from TCRdb's copy, which holds only in-frame ones; the method was immunoSEQ multiplex PCR. The D gene and trimming were derived from the DNA, and the V and J assignments and clone size from that table. The sample lists roughly 110,000 clones; around three quarters were seen once. V dropped 3 bases and J dropped 1 base, with 8 bases sitting between them. Germline loops: CDR1 SGHVS, CDR2 FNYEAQ. This CDR3 spans 14 amino acids.

Sequenced: PBMCs. The receptor was isolated from a woman aged 18 to 35 in good health and CMV-seropositive. This chain uses TRBV7-6 with TRBJ2-3, with a possible D match to TRBD2 (5 bases). The CDR3 sequence is CASSLRVGTDTQYF. The DNA for the CDR3 is TGTGCCAGCAGCTTGAGGGTTGGCACAGATACGCAGTATTTT. Full variable domain (outside the CDR3, taken from reference TRBV7-6 and TRBJ2-3): GAGVSQSPRYKVTKRGQDVALRCDPISGHVSLYWYRQALGQGPEFLTYFNYEAQQDKSGLPNDRFSAERPEGSISTLTIQRTEQRDSAMYRCASSLRVGTDTQYFGPGTRLTVL.